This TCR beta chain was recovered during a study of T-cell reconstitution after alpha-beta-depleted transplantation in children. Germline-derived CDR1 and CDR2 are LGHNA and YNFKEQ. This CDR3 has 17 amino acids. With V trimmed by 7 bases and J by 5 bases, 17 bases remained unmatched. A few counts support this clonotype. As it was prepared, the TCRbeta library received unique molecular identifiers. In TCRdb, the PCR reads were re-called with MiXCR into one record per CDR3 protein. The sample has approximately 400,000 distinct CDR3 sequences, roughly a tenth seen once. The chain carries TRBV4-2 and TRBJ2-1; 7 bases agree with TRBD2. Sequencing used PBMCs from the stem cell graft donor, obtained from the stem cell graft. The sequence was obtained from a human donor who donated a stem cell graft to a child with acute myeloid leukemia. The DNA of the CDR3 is TGTGCCAGCACCCCGGCTAGCGGAGGTGGCACCAACAATGAGCAGTTCTTC. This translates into CASTPASGGGTNNEQFF.